Here is one TCR beta chain with its context. Its antigen target is currently unknown. Per-nucleotide qualities are absent, and no much larger clonotype sits a single base away. Thawed PBMCs were FACS-sorted into unstimulated Tregs (CD4+CD25+CD127-), CD4+ non-Tregs (CD4+CD25-), CD4 cells and CD8 cells. Blood from healthy controls was obtained either from healthy volunteers or as purchased buffy coats. Healthy control blood was processed by Ficoll density gradient to PBMCs and cryopreserved; patient PBMCs were collected before and after transplant. These data belong to a study of Tregs in tolerant kidney transplant recipients (dated by TCRdb to the late 2010s). Looking at the study overall: The study applied TCRbeta sequencing to find donor-specific regulatory T cells before combined kidney and bone marrow transplantation and then followed those same cells after transplant. In 3 healthy controls, several methods of expanding Tregs specific for an allogeneic donor were compared by TCRbeta repertoire sequencing.

The research as a whole found: Because only a small number of patients were included, the study had limitations, and the results will need to be validated in larger populations as well as under other immunosuppression protocols. The most biologically relevant and donor-specific TCRbeta repertoire appeared to be identified by expanding Tregs with activated donor B cells. Biological reproducibility was not examined directly, but technical replication error appeared to be minimal.

The germline V gene encodes CDR1 ENHRY and CDR2 SYGVKD. The CDR3 runs 13 residues from the cysteine to the phenylalanine. The read is trimmed to its CDR3 DNA, 39 bases read in frame from base 1. Relative to germline, V is 4 bases shorter and J is 1 base shorter, with 7 bases between their ends. For TCRbeta CDR3 sequencing, genomic DNA from the sorted cells was extracted using the QIAGEN DNeasy Blood and Tissue Kit. High-throughput TCRbeta CDR3 sequencing, which included PCR amplification with bias correction and internal controls, was done commercially through immunoSEQ. The authors' analysis ran thus. Unique productive TCRbeta sequences were defined by CDR3 nucleotide sequence when primers matched and otherwise by CDR3 amino acid sequence together with Vbeta and Jbeta genes. To correct for sorting error, sequences found in more than one sorted population at a frequency ratio of 2:1 or less were discarded, and the remaining shared sequences were assigned to the population with the higher frequency. Donor-reactive sequences were defined as at least 5-fold expanded in CFSE-low cells versus unstimulated cells, with frequency of at least 0.01% in CFSE-low cells. Jensen-Shannon divergence, calculated on the top 100 TCRbeta sequences ranked by frequency, was used to quantify repertoire divergence. For samples with multiple sequencing runs, sorting error was corrected separately for each run before the runs were pooled. TCRdb carries this immuneACCESS record with in-frame sequences only. Its versions omit some clonotypes, under half of them owing to an unresolved V gene in the studies checked, with the rest unexplained. V and J calls plus clone size are reproduced from that table; the DNA served to infer D and trimming. The sample data list about 240,000 clones, and around 82% of these were observed just once. The ten largest clones add up to around 0.61% of the sample.

Sequencing used CD4+ T cells from blood. The receptor comes from a human donor in good health. Rearrangement joined TRBV10-3 to TRBJ1-1; TRBD1 is perhaps the D gene, given 5 matching bases. The bases are TGTGCCATCAGTGTACAGGAGAACACTGAAGCTTTCTTT. This encodes CAISVQENTEAFF.